This T cell receptor beta chain was identified in a study of OX40 agonist ivuxolimab in advanced cancers. Profiled with immunoSEQ multiplex PCR; TCRdb holds only in-frame clones, not every one. Of more than 100,000 clones listed, around 93% are singletons. Per the germline V gene, CDR1 is SGHVS and CDR2 is FQNEAQ. The CDR3 extends over 15 amino acids. With 5 bases removed from V and 1 base from J, the gap between germline ends came to 12 bases. Sequenced material: CD4+ or CD8+ T cells sorted from blood, taken in a trial of the OX40 agonist ivuxolimab. The gene calls are TRBV7-8 and TRBJ1-3; D is ambiguous. The origin of this receptor is an adult with an advanced solid tumor such as melanoma, head and neck, liver or kidney cancer. CDR3 loop: CASSPRGRSGNTIYF. The CDR3 DNA is TGTGCCAGCAGCCCCCGGGGTCGTTCTGGAAACACCATATATTTT.